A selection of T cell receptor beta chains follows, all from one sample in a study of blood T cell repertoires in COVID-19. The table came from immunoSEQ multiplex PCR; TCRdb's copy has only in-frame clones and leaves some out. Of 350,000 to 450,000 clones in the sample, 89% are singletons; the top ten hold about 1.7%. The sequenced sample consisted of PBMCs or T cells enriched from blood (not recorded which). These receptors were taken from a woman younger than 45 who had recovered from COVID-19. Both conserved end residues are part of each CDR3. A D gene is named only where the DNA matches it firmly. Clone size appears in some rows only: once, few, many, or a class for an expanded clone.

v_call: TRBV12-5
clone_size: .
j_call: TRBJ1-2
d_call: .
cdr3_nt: TGTGCTAGTGGTGCGGACATTTCCCCCGCCTATGGCTACACCTTC
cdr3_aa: CASGADISPAYGYTF

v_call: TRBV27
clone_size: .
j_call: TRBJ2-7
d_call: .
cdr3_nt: TGTGCCAGCAGCGGCACAGGCGGGGGCGTCTACGAGCAGTACTTC
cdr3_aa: CASSGTGGGVYEQYF

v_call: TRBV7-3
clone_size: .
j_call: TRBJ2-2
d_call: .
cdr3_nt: TGTGCCAGCAGCCCCGTCCCCGGGGAGCTGTTTTTT
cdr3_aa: CASSPVPGELFF

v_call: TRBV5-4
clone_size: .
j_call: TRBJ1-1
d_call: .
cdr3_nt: TGTGCCGTAGGACAGATGAACACTGAAGCTTTCTTT
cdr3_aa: CAVGQMNTEAFF

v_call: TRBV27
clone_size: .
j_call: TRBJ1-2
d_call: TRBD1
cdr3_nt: TGTGCCAGCAGTCCCCGGACAGGCCATGGCTACACCTTC
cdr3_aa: CASSPRTGHGYTF

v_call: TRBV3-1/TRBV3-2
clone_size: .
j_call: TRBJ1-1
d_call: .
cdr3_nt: TGTGCCAGCAGCCAGGCTACAGGGTATGTAGCTTTCTTT
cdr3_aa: CASSQATGYVAFF

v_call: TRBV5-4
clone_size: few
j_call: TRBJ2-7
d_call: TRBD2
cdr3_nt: TGTGCCAGCAGCTCCTCCGGGGGGAGAGTATACGAGCAGTACTTC
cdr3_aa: CASSSSGGRVYEQYF

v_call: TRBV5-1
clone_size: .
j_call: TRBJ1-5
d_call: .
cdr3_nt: TGCGCCAGCAGCTTGGGACAGACTAGCAATCAGCCCCAGCATTTT
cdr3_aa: CASSLGQTSNQPQHF

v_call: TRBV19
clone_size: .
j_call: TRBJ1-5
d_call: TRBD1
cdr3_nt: TGTGCCAGTAGGAAGTCGACAGGGACTAGCAATCAGCCCCAGCATTTT
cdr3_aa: CASRKSTGTSNQPQHF

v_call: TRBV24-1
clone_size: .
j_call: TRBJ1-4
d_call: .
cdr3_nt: TGTGCCACCAGTGATTGGGAGGGCGGCAGTGAAAAACTGTTTTTT
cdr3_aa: CATSDWEGGSEKLFF

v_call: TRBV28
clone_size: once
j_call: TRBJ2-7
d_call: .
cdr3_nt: TGTGCCAGCAGTTTAGGAGGAGGAGGGTTTCACGAGCAGTACTTC
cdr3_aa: CASSLGGGGFHEQYF

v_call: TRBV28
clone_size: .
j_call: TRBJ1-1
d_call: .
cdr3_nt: TGTGCCAGCAGTTTACCGACAGTCATGAACACTGAAGCTTTCTTT
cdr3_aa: CASSLPTVMNTEAFF

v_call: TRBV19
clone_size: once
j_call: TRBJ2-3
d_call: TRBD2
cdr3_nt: TGTGCCAGTAGCCTAGCGGGAGGGCCCGGAGATACGCAGTATTTT
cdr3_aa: CASSLAGGPGDTQYF

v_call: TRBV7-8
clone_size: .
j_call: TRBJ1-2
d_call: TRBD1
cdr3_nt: TGTGCCAGCAGCTTAGTCCGGGGCGTAGGGGGCGGCTACACCTTC
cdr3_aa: CASSLVRGVGGGYTF

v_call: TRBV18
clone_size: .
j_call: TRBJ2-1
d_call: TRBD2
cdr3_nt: TGTGCCAGCTCACTTGCCCTGACTAGCGGCCCCTACAATGAGCAGTTCTTC
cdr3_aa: CASSLALTSGPYNEQFF

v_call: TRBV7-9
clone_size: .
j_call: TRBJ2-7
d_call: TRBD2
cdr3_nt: TGTGCCAGCAGCCCCCCGACTAGCGGCTACGAGCAGTACTTC
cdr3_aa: CASSPPTSGYEQYF

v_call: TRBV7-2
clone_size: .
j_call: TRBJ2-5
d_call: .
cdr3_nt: TGTGCCAGCAGCGCGTACAGGGTAGAGACCCAGTACTTC
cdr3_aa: CASSAYRVETQYF

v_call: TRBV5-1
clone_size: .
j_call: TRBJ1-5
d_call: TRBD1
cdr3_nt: TGCGCCAGCAGCTTGGCAGGGGGACAGCCCCAGCATTTT
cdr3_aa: CASSLAGGQPQHF